This T cell receptor (beta chain) is drawn from a study of blood T cells in healthy people across ages. The wider study: About one barcoded beta molecule per two T cells was captured by template switching. Study outcomes and limitations: Researchers deemed the diversity estimates from one million T cells underestimates. Naive T cell percentage by flow cytometry tracked strongly with beta diversity.

Sample-barcoded 5' priming and a J-beta primer mix drove a second PCR of roughly 6 to 12 cycles. TCRdb reprocessed the 5' RACE reads via MiXCR and lists one record per CDR3 protein. The sample has about 970,000 distinct CDR3 sequences; roughly half are singletons. The V gene's germline CDR1 is SGHVS and CDR2 FNYEAQ. The ends were cut back, 5 bases at V and 5 bases at J, with 16 bases in the middle. The CDR3 is 14 residues long. For this clonotype: Its antigen is currently unknown. A much larger clone lies one base from this, so it may be a read error.

The chain recombines TRBV7-6 with TRBJ2-7; TRBD2 is a possible D gene (6 bases). The sample was blood. The clonotype comes from a woman in her sixties in good health. The CDR3 coding sequence is TGTGCCAGCAGCAAGGGACTGCCTCCCCACGAGCAGTACTTC. Translating it yields CASSKGLPPHEQYF.